This T cell receptor (beta chain) was sequenced during a study of cytomegalovirus exposure and HLA in healthy donors. As regards this clone: Its antigen is not identified.

Notes on the study in general: Most of the CMV-associated TCR beta chains (in a later analysis) appeared to be HLA-restricted. Earlier analysis yielded a pattern in which most TCR beta V segments were productive about 90% or about 30% of the time. Some segments of the V type, notably TRBV6-2 and TRBV6-3, were excluded as indistinguishable. The classifier reportedly diagnosed cytomegalovirus status with high sensitivity and specificity.

60 Vbeta and 13 Jbeta primers were used in PCR. Method: immunoSEQ multiplex PCR; TCRdb's copy keeps in-frame clones and lacks some. The data show a few hundred thousand clones, roughly 80% seen once. V lost 0 bases to trimming and J lost 8 bases, with 14 bases between them. This CDR3 comprises 14 residues. Germline lookup yields CDR1 SGHNT and CDR2 YYREEE (reference sequence). The chain links TRBV5-4 to TRBJ1-2, with D perhaps matching TRBD1 (5 bases). This receptor was identified in a woman aged 25-40 years in good health and CMV-seronegative. Material for sequencing was PBMCs. Here the CDR3 DNA reads TGTGCCAGCAGCTTGGCGGCCCTGTCAGGGGGCTACACCTTC. Its translation: CASSLAALSGGYTF. Full variable domain (outside the CDR3, taken from reference TRBV5-4 and TRBJ1-2): ETGVTQSPTHLIKTRGQQVTLRCSSQSGHNTVSWYQQALGQGPQFIFQYYREEENGRGNFPPRFSGLQFPNYSSELNVNALELDDSALYLCASSLAALSGGYTFGSGTRLTVV.